Given below is one TCR beta chain in context. Some clones are missing from TCRdb's copy, which holds only in-frame ones; the method was immunoSEQ multiplex PCR. This sample carries over 35,000 clones, around three quarters of them seen once, and the ten largest clones take 20% to 25%. This sample was taken from a study of PD-1 blockade in classical Hodgkin lymphoma. There are 17 residues in the CDR3. CDR1 is MDHEN and CDR2 is SYDVKM in the germline V gene. V lost 5 bases, J lost 1 base, and 20 bases lay in between. No patient escaped relapse after autologous stem cell transplantation, and brentuximab vedotin exposure varied. When best responses were assessed, they were complete response, partial response or progressive disease.

The origin of this receptor is a human donor with classical Hodgkin lymphoma. The sample consisted of peripheral blood mononuclear cells (PBMCs), taken before the second cycle of nivolumab. This rearrangement joins TRBV28 to TRBJ1-1, with a tentative D call TRBD1 (6 bases). The CDR3 DNA reads TGTGCCAGCAGTGTAGAGGGGTGGGGACAAAAGAACACTGAAGCTTTCTTT. It codes for CASSVEGWGQKNTEAFF.